The clone carrying this T cell receptor beta chain has a handful of counts. Unmatched junction bases numbered 8, after V lost 2 bases and J lost 5 bases. The germline V gene encodes CDR1 DFQATT and CDR2 SNEGSKA (reference sequence). CDR3 length equals 14 residues. These data originate in a study of patients and donors after allogeneic stem cell transplantation. MiXCR was run by TCRdb on the RT-PCR reads, yielding one entry per CDR3 protein. The sample lists about 960,000 distinct CDR3 sequences, 15% to 20% occurring once. Material: blood, either unsorted or a sorted T cell fraction (not recorded which). V and J are TRBV20-1 and TRBJ1-1, with 7 nucleotides matching TRBD1. The receptor was derived from a human donor who was either an allogeneic HSCT recipient or a stem cell or donor lymphocyte infusion donor (not recorded which). It is not recorded whose cells these are; they may come from a transplant donor. Here the CDR3 reads CSARSRQGGTEAFF. The DNA of the CDR3 is TGCAGTGCTAGATCCCGACAGGGCGGAACTGAAGCTTTCTTT.